The rows below give T cell receptor beta chains drawn from one sample of a study of T cell repertoires in cytomegalovirus infection. Each CDR3 protein gets one entry after TCRdb re-called the reads with MiXCR. The sample records some 110,000 distinct CDR3 sequences, about 9.5% being singletons. The antigens for these receptors are not known. The sequencing sample was made of PBMCs, sequenced either directly or after in vitro stimulation (not recorded which). Receptors were obtained from a human donor in good health (CMV status not recorded). Some clones in this sample may be carry-over from other donors' samples. Both conserved end residues are part of each CDR3. The D gene is left open where the match is weak. Size tells how often a clone was seen (once, few, many) or the class of an expanded clone, and some rows leave it out.

CDR3 protein: CASSRERVWQYF
CDR3 DNA: TGTGCCAGCAGCCGAGAACGGGTTTGGCAGTATTTT
V gene: TRBV14
CDR3 length: 12
clone size: -
D gene: -
J gene: TRBJ2-3

CDR3 protein: CSARIPGGGDEQFF
CDR3 DNA: TGCAGTGCTAGAATCCCGGGAGGGGGGGATGAGCAGTTCTTC
V gene: TRBV20-1
CDR3 length: 14
clone size: many
D gene: TRBD2
J gene: TRBJ2-1

CDR3 protein: CATRTGFNQPQHF
CDR3 DNA: TGTGCCACCCGGACAGGTTTCAATCAGCCCCAGCATTTT
V gene: TRBV15
CDR3 length: 13
clone size: -
D gene: TRBD1
J gene: TRBJ1-5

CDR3 protein: CASSFNRNTEAFF
CDR3 DNA: TGTGCCAGCAGTTTTAACCGGAACACTGAAGCTTTCTTT
V gene: TRBV12-3/TRBV12-4
CDR3 length: 13
clone size: few
D gene: -
J gene: TRBJ1-1

CDR3 protein: CASSLPSRGRREKLFF
CDR3 DNA: TGTGCCAGCAGTTTACCGTCGAGGGGGCGTCGAGAAAAACTGTTTTTT
V gene: TRBV28
CDR3 length: 16
clone size: -
D gene: TRBD1
J gene: TRBJ1-4

CDR3 protein: CASSIVNQPQHF
CDR3 DNA: TGTGCCAGCAGCATAGTAAATCAGCCCCAGCATTTT
V gene: TRBV7-9
CDR3 length: 12
clone size: -
D gene: -
J gene: TRBJ1-5

CDR3 protein: CATLRLHEQYF
CDR3 DNA: TGTGCCACCCTCCGGCTCCACGAGCAGTACTTC
V gene: TRBV28
CDR3 length: 11
clone size: many
D gene: -
J gene: TRBJ2-7

CDR3 protein: CASSIGGTSGGNEQFF
CDR3 DNA: TGTGCCAGTAGTATAGGCGGGACTAGCGGGGGGAATGAGCAGTTCTTC
V gene: TRBV19
CDR3 length: 16
clone size: -
D gene: TRBD2
J gene: TRBJ2-1

CDR3 protein: CASSGGTSFRETQYF
CDR3 DNA: TGCGCCAGCAGCGGCGGGACTAGTTTTCGAGAGACCCAGTACTTC
V gene: TRBV5-1
CDR3 length: 15
clone size: many
D gene: TRBD2
J gene: TRBJ2-5

CDR3 protein: CASSLGLAGGTQETQYF
CDR3 DNA: TGTGCCAGCAGCTTAGGACTAGCGGGAGGGACCCAAGAGACCCAGTACTTC
V gene: TRBV7-2
CDR3 length: 17
clone size: many
D gene: TRBD2
J gene: TRBJ2-5

CDR3 protein: CASSKGLETQYF
CDR3 DNA: TGTGCCAGCAGCAAAGGGCTGGAGACCCAGTACTTC
V gene: TRBV6-2/TRBV6-3
CDR3 length: 12
clone size: -
D gene: -
J gene: TRBJ2-5

CDR3 protein: CASSLAPTTGANVLTF
CDR3 DNA: TGCGCCAGCAGCTTGGCCCCGACGACTGGGGCCAACGTCCTGACTTTC
V gene: TRBV5-1
CDR3 length: 16
clone size: many
D gene: -
J gene: TRBJ2-6

CDR3 protein: CASSDLKPNTEAFF
CDR3 DNA: TGTGCCAGCAGTGATCTCAAACCGAACACTGAAGCTTTCTTT
V gene: TRBV6-2/TRBV6-3
CDR3 length: 14
clone size: many
D gene: -
J gene: TRBJ1-1

CDR3 protein: CASSFPGAYGYTF
CDR3 DNA: TGTGCCAGCAGTTTCCCAGGGGCCTATGGCTACACCTTC
V gene: TRBV28
CDR3 length: 13
clone size: few
D gene: -
J gene: TRBJ1-2